This T cell receptor (beta chain) is drawn from a study of T cell responses to AZD1222 COVID-19 vaccine. Regarding the study as a whole: Baseline seropositivity characterized only 5 or 6 AZD1222 recipients. The donors showed a predominance of white British ancestry and of females, with possible underestimation of clonal diversity.

Only in-frame clones appear in the TCRdb table, and some are missing; sequencing was by immunoSEQ multiplex PCR. The table includes around 120,000 clones, roughly 90% detected once. This clone was counted only a few times. What it recognizes is unknown. The source was peripheral blood, collected on day 0 of AZD1222 vaccination. The TCR was taken from an adult in good health.

Here the CDR3 reads CASTSSPAGGSGEQYF. For the CDR3, the DNA is TGTGCCAGTACCTCATCACCAGCGGGAGGATCGGGGGAGCAGTACTTC. V and J are TRBV19 and TRBJ2-7, with 9 nucleotides matching TRBD2. The V gene end was trimmed by 7 bases and the J gene end by 7 bases; junction bases not matched to a gene: 17. The CDR3 totals 16 residues. The germline CDR1 and CDR2 sequences are LNHDA and SQIVND (reference sequence). Based on the CDR3 plus reference TRBV19 and TRBJ2-7, the full variable domain is DGGITQSPKYLFRKEGQNVTLSCEQNLNHDAMYWYRQDPGQGLRLIYYSQIVNDFQKGDIAEGYSVSREKKESFPLTVTSAQKNPTAFYLCASTSSPAGGSGEQYFGPGTRLTVT.